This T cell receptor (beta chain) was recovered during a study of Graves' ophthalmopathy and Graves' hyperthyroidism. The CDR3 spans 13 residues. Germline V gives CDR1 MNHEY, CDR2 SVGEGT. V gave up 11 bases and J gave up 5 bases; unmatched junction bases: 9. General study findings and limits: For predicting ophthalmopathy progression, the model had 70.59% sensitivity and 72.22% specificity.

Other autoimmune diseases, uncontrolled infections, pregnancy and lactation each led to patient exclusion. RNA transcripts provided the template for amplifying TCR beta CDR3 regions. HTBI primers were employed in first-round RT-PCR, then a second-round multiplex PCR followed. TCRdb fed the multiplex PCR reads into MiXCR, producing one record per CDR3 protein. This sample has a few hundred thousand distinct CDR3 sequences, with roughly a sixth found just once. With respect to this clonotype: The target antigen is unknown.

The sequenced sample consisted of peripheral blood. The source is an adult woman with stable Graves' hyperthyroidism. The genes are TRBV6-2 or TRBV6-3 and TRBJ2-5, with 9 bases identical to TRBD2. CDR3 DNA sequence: TGTGCCTGCCGCGGGGGGGCCCCGGAGACCCAGTACTTC. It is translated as CACRGGAPETQYF.